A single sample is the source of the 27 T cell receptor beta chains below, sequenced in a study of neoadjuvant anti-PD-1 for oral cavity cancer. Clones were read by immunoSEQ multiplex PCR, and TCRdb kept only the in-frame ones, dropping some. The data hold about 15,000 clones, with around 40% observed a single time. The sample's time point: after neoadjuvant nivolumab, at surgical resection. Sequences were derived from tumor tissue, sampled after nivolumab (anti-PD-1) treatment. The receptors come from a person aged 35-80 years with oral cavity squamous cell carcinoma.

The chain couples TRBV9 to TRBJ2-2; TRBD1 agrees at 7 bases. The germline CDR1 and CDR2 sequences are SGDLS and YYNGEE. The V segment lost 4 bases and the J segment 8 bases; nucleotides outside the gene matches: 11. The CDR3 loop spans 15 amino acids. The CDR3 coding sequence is TGTGCCAGCAGCCCTGAGGGGGCTGGGTTGGGGGAGCTGTTTTTT. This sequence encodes CASSPEGAGLGELFF. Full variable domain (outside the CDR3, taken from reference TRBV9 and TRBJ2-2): DSGVTQTPKHLITATGQRVTLRCSPRSGDLSVYWYQQSLDQGLQFLIQYYNGEERAKGNILERFSAQQFPDLHSELNLSSLELGDSALYFCASSPEGAGLGELFFGEGSRLTVL.

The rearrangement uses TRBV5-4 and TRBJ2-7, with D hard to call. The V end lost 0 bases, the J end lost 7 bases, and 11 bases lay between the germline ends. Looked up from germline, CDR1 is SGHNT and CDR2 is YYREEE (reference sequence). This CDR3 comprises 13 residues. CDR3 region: CASSLDGVREQYF. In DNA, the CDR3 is TGTGCCAGCAGCTTGGATGGGGTTCGGGAGCAGTACTTC.

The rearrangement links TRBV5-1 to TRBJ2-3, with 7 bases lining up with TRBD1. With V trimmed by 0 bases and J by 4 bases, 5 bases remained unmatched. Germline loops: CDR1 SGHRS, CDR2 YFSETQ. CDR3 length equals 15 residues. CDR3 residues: CASSLVGRGPDTQYF. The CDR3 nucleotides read TGCGCCAGCAGCTTGGTTGGTAGGGGGCCAGATACGCAGTATTTT.

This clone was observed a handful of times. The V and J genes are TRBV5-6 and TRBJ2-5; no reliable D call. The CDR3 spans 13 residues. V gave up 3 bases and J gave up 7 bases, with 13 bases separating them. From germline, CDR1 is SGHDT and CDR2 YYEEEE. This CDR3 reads CASSSDGRGTQYF. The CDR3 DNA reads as TGTGCCAGCAGCTCTGACGGAAGAGGGACCCAGTACTTC.

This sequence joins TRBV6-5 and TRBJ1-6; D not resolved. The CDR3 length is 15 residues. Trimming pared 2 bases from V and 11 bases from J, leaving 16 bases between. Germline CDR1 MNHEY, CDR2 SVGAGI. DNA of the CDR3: TGTGCCAGCAGTTACGCCGTGAGGGCGAGGACACCCCTCCACTTT. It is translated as CASSYAVRARTPLHF.

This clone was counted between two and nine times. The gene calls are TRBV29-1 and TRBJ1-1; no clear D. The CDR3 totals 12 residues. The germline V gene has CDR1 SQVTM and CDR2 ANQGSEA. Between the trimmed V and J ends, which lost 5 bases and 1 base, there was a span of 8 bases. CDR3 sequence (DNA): TGCAGCGTTTCATATGGGAACACTGAAGCTTTCTTT. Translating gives CSVSYGNTEAFF. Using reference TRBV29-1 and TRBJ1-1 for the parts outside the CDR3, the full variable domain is SAVISQKPSRDICQRGTSLTIQCQVDSQVTMMFWYRQQPGQSLTLIATANQGSEATYESGFVIDKFPISRPNLTFSTLTVSNMSPEDSSIYLCSVSYGNTEAFFGQGTRLTVV.

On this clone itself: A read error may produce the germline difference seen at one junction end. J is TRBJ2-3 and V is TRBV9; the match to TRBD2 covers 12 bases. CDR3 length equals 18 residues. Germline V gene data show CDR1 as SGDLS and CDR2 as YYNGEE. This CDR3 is CASRVAGLAGGWTDTQYF. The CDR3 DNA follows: TGTGCCAGCCGCGTAGCGGGGCTAGCGGGGGGGTGGACAGATACGCAGTATTTT.

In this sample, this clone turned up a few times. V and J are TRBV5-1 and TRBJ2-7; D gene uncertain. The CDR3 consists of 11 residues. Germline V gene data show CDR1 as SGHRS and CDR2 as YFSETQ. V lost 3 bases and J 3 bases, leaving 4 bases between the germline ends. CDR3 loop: CASSSIYEQYF. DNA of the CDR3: TGCGCCAGCAGCTCTATCTACGAGCAGTACTTC.

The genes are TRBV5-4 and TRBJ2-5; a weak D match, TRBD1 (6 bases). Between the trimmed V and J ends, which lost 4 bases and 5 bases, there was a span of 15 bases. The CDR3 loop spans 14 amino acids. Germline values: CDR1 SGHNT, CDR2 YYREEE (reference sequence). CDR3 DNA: TGTGCCAGCAGCGGAGGTGGGACACAGGAGACCCAGTACTTC. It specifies CASSGGGTQETQYF.

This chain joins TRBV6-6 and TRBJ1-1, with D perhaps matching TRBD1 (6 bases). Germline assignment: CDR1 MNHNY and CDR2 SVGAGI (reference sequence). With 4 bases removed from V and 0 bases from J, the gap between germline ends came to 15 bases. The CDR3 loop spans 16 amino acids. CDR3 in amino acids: CASSSRGGNMNTEAFF. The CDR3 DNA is TGTGCCAGCAGTTCCAGGGGAGGGAACATGAACACTGAAGCTTTCTTT.

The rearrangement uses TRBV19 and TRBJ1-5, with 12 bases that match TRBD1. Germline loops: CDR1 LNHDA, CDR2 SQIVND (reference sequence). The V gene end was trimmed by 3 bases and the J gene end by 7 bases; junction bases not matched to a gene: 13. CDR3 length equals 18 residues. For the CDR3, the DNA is TGTGCCAGTAGTATGGGCCGGGACAGGGGGCTTATGGGGCAGCCCCAGCATTTT. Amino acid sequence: CASSMGRDRGLMGQPQHF.

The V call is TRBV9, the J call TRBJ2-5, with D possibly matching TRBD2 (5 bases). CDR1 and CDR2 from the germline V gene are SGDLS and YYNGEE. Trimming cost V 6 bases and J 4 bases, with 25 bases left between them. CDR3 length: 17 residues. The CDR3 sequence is CASTTTEDSWGRETQYF. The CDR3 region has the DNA TGTGCCAGCACCACGACCGAGGACTCCTGGGGTAGAGAGACCCAGTACTTC.

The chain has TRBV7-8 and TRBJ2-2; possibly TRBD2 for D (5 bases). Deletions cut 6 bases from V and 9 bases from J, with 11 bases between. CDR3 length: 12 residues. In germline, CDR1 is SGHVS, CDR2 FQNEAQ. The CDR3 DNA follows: TGTGCCAGCAGTTCCGGACTCAGGGAGCTGTTTTTT. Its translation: CASSSGLRELFF.

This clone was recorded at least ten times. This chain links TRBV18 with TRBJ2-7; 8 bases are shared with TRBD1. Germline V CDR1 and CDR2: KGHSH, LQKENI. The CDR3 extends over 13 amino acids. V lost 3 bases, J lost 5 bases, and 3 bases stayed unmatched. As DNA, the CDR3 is TGTGCCAGCTCACCGGACAGGGCGAACGAGCAGTACTTC. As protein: CASSPDRANEQYF.

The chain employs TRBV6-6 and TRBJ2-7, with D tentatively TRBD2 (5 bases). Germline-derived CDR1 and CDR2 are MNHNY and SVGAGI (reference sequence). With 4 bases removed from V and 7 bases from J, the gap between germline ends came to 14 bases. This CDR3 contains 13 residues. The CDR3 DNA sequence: TGTGCCAGCAGTTCCACGGGGTTGGGGGAGCAGTACTTC. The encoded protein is CASSSTGLGEQYF.

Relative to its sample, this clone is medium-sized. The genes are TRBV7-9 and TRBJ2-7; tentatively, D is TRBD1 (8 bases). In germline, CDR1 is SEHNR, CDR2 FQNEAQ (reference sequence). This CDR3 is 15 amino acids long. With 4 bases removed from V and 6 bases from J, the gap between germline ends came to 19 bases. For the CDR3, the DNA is TGTGCCAGCAGCTACTCCGGGACAGGACTAGGCGAGCAGTACTTC. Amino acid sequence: CASSYSGTGLGEQYF.

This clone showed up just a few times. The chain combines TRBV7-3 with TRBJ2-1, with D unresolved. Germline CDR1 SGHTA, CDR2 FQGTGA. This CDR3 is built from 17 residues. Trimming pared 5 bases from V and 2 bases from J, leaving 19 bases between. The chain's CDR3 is CASSLGSSVGPYNEQFF. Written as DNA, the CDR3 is TGTGCCAGCAGCCTGGGGTCGTCAGTGGGCCCCTACAATGAGCAGTTCTTC. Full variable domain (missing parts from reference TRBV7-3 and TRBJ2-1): GAGVSQTPSNKVTEKGKYVELRCDPISGHTALYWYRQSLGQGPEFLIYFQGTGAADDSGLPNDRFFAVRPEGSVSTLKIQRTERGDSAVYLCASSLGSSVGPYNEQFFGPGTRLTVL.

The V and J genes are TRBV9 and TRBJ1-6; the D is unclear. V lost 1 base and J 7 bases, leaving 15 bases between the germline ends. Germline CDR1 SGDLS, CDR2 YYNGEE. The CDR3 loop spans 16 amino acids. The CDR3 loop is CASSVSFAGINSPLHF. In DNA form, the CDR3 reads TGTGCCAGCAGCGTATCTTTCGCGGGTATAAATTCACCCCTCCACTTT.

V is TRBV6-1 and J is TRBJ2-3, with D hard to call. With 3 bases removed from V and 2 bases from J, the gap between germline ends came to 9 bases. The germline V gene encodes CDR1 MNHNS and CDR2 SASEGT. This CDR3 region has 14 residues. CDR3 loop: CASSDRLNTDTQYF. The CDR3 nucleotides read TGTGCCAGCAGTGATCGGCTTAACACAGATACGCAGTATTTT.

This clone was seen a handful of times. CDR3 DNA sequence: TGTGCCAGCGGTAGACAGTCCCCCTACGAGCAGTACTTC. Encoded protein: CASGRQSPYEQYF. The V and J genes are TRBV28 and TRBJ2-7, with D possibly being TRBD1 (5 bases). The germline gives CDR1 MDHEN, CDR2 SYDVKM. This CDR3 is 13 amino acids long. V was trimmed by 8 bases and J by 2 bases, leaving 13 bases between them.

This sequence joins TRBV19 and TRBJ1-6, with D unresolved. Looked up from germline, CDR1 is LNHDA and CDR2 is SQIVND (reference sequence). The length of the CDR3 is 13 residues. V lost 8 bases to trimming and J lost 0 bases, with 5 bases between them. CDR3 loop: CASRSSYNSPLHF. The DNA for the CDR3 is TGTGCCAGTCGGAGCTCCTATAATTCACCCCTCCACTTT.

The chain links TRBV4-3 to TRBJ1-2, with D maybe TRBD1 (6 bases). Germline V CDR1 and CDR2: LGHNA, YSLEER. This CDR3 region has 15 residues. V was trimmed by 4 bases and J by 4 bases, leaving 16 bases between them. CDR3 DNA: TGCGCCAGCAGCCCCCAGGGCGGGGGCGTCTATGGCTACACCTTC. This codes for CASSPQGGGVYGYTF.

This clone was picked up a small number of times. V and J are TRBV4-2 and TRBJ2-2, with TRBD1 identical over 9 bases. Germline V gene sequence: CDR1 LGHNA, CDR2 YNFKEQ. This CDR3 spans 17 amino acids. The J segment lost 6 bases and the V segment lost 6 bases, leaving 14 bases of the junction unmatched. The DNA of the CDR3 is TGTGCCAGCAGTACTCCGGGACAGGGCAAGATTGCCGGGGAGCTGTTTTTT. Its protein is CASSTPGQGKIAGELFF.

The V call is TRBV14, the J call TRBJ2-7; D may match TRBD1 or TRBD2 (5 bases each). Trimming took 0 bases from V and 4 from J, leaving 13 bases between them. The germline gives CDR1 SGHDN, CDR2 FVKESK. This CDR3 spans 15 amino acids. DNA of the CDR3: TGTGCCAGCAGCCAAGAGGGGGATTGGGTTTACGAGCAGTACTTC. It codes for CASSQEGDWVYEQYF. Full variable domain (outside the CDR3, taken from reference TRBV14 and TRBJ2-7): EAGVTQFPSHSVIEKGQTVTLRCDPISGHDNLYWYRRVMGKEIKFLLHFVKESKQDESGMPNNRFLAERTGGTYSTLKVQPAELEDSGVYFCASSQEGDWVYEQYFGPGTRLTVT.

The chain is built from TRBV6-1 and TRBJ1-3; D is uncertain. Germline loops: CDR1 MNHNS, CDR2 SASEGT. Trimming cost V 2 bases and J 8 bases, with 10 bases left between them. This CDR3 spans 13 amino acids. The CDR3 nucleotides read TGTGCCAGCAGTGAACGCCAGCGGGACACCATATATTTT. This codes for CASSERQRDTIYF.

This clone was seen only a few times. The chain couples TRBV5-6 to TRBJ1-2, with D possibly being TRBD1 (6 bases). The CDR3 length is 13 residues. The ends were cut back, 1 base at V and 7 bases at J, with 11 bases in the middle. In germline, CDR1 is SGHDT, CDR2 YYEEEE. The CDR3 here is CASSLQGLSGYTF. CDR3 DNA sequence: TGTGCCAGCAGCTTGCAGGGGCTCAGTGGCTACACCTTC.

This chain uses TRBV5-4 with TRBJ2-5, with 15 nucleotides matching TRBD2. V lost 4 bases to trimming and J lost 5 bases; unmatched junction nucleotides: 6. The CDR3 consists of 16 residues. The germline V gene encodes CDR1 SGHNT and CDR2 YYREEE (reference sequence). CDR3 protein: CASSLGLAGGWETQYF. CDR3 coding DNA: TGTGCCAGCAGCCTAGGACTAGCGGGGGGGTGGGAGACCCAGTACTTC.